Reported below is one T cell receptor beta chain. Its antigen is currently unknown. This CDR3 is 17 amino acids long. V was pared by 1 base and J by 3 bases, with 6 bases of the junction left unmatched. Germline assignment: CDR1 SGHTA and CDR2 FQGTGA. The data originate from a study of T-cell reconstitution after alpha-beta-depleted transplantation in children. Overall study results and limits: One year after transplant, T-cell counts and diversity came mostly from newly produced T cells.

This sample's TCRbeta library carried unique molecular identifier barcodes. TCRdb re-analysed the PCR reads in MiXCR, keeping a single row per CDR3 protein. The data show a few hundred thousand distinct CDR3 sequences, with about a quarter seen just once and about a tenth held by the top ten. The clonotype was recovered from a male patient younger than 18 who had a stem cell transplant for acute lymphoblastic leukemia, so the T cells may come from the graft donor. The chain uses TRBV7-3 and TRBJ2-6, with 7 bases that match TRBD1. The material was PBMCs, mostly from graft donor cells, obtained 180 days after TCRalphabeta/CD19-depleted stem cell transplant. The CDR3 sequence is CASSLNEGAVGANVLTF. CDR3 DNA: TGTGCCAGCAGCTTAAATGAGGGGGCAGTTGGGGCCAACGTCCTGACTTTC.